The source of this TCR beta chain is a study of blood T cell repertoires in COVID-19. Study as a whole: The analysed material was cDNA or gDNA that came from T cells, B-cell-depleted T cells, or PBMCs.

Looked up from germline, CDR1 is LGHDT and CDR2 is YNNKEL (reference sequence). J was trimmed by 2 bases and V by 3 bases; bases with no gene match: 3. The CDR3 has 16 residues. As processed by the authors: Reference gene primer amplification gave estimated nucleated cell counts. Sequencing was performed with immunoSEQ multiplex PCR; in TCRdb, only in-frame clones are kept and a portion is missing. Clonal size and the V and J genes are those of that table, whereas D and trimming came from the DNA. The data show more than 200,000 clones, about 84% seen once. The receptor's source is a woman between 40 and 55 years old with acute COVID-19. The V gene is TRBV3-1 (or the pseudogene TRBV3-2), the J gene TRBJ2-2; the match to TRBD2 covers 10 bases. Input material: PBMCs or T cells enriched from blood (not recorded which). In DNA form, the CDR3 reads TGTGCCAGCAGCCACCTAGCGGGAGCAAACACCGGGGAGCTGTTTTTT. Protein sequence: CASSHLAGANTGELFF.